This is a list of T cell receptor beta chains from one sample in a study of blood T cell repertoires in COVID-19. Clones were read by immunoSEQ multiplex PCR, and TCRdb kept only the in-frame ones, dropping some. The sample shows under 200,000 clones, more than 80% of them seen only once. Sequenced input: peripheral blood. Receptors were obtained from a man in his fifties or sixties with acute or convalescent COVID-19. Both conserved end residues are part of each CDR3. The D gene is left open where the match is weak. Size is stated for part of the rows, as once, few or many counts, or as a class when the clone is expanded.

clone size	V gene	J gene	D gene	CDR3 DNA	CDR3 protein
.	TRBV19	TRBJ1-1	TRBD1	TGTGCCAGCAGGGACAGGGCCTACACTGAAGCTTTCTTT	CASRDRAYTEAFF
.	TRBV7-2	TRBJ2-5	.	TGTGCCAGCAGCCCCTCCGGGTTAAACTTTAACCAGTACTTC	CASSPSGLNFNQYF
.	TRBV3-1/TRBV3-2	TRBJ2-5	.	TGTGCCAGCGGGCAGTTACAAGAGACCCAGTACTTC	CASGQLQETQYF
.	TRBV14	TRBJ2-2	TRBD2	TGTGCCAGCAGACCTAGCGGGACCAACACCGGGGAGCTGTTTTTT	CASRPSGTNTGELFF
.	TRBV12-3/TRBV12-4	TRBJ1-4	.	TGTGCCAGCAGATCCGCCGGGGTTGAAAAACTGTTTTTT	CASRSAGVEKLFF
.	TRBV7-2	TRBJ2-1	TRBD2	TGTGCCAGCGGAAGGACTAGCGGGGGAGATGAGCAGTTCTTC	CASGRTSGGDEQFF
.	TRBV6-1	TRBJ2-1	TRBD2	TGTGCCAGCAGTGAAGGGGGGGGGAGCTACAATGAGCAGTTCTTC	CASSEGGGSYNEQFF
.	TRBV7-9	TRBJ1-2	.	TGTGCCAGCAGCTCCGCCAACGGGTTCTACACCTTC	CASSSANGFYTF
.	TRBV30	TRBJ1-1	.	TGTGCCTGGGGTGACAGACCGAACACTGAAGCTTTCTTT	CAWGDRPNTEAFF
.	TRBV28	TRBJ1-5	.	TGTGCCAGCACTCAACACAGGGTAAATCAGCCCCAGCATTTT	CASTQHRVNQPQHF
.	TRBV25-1	TRBJ1-2	.	TGTGCCAGCAGTACGACGGGGTATGGCTACACCTTC	CASSTTGYGYTF
.	TRBV27	TRBJ2-3	TRBD2	TGTGCCAGTAAGACTAGCGGGAGAGATACGCAGTATTTT	CASKTSGRDTQYF
.	TRBV19	TRBJ1-2	.	TGTGCCAGTAGTATCGAGGCCTCCAATGGCTACACCTTC	CASSIEASNGYTF
medium-sized	TRBV9	TRBJ1-6	TRBD1	TGTGCCAGCAGCGTAGGCCCGACAGGGGAATCACCCCTCCACTTT	CASSVGPTGESPLHF
few	TRBV11-3	TRBJ1-1	.	TGTGCCAGCAGCTTAGGTCAGTACACTGAAGCTTTCTTT	CASSLGQYTEAFF
.	TRBV7-8	TRBJ1-4	TRBD1	TGTGCCAGCAGCTTGGGCAGGGGGAATGAAAAACTGTTTTTT	CASSLGRGNEKLFF
.	TRBV11-2	TRBJ1-6	TRBD1	TGTGCCAGCAGCCGGGACAGGGGGCCCAGCTCCTATAATTCACCCCTCCACTTT	CASSRDRGPSSYNSPLHF
.	TRBV6-6	TRBJ2-6	TRBD1	TGTGCCAGCAGTCTTAACAGGGGGCAAGGGTCTGGGGCCAACGTCCTGACTTTC	CASSLNRGQGSGANVLTF
.	TRBV19	TRBJ1-5	TRBD1	TGTGCCAGTAGGGGGGCCCGTACAGGGGCCAATCAGCCCCAGCATTTT	CASRGARTGANQPQHF
.	TRBV28	TRBJ2-1	TRBD1	TGTGCCAGCAGTTCCCAAGGACAGGGGAGCGATGAGCAGTTCTTC	CASSSQGQGSDEQFF
.	TRBV2	TRBJ1-3	TRBD1	TGTGCCAGCAAGACAGGGGGAAACACCATATATTTT	CASKTGGNTIYF
.	TRBV6-1	TRBJ1-2	.	TGTGCCAGCAGTGAAGCGGCGACAGCCGACTATGGCTACACCTTC	CASSEAATADYGYTF
.	TRBV27	TRBJ2-5	.	TGTGCCAGCCTTCGGGAGACCCAGTACTTC	CASLRETQYF
.	TRBV12-3/TRBV12-4	TRBJ1-2	.	TGTGCCAGCAGTTCGGGTCAGCTAAGGGGCTACACCTTC	CASSSGQLRGYTF
once	TRBV7-9	TRBJ2-1	TRBD2	TGTGCCAGCAGCACAATGTTAGGTAGCGGGAGGGCCGGAGGTGAGCAGTTCTTC	CASSTMLGSGRAGGEQFF